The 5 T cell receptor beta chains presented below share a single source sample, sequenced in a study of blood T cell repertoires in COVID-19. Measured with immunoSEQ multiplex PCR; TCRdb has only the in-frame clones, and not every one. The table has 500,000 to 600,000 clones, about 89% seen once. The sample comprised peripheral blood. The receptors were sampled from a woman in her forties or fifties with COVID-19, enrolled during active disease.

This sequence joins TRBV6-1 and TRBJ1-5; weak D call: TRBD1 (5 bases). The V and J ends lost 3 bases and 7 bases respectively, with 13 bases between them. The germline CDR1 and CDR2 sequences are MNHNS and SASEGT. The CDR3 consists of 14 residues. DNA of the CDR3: TGTGCCAGCAGTGATAGGGCAGGGATCCAGCCCCAGCATTTT. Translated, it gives CASSDRAGIQPQHF.

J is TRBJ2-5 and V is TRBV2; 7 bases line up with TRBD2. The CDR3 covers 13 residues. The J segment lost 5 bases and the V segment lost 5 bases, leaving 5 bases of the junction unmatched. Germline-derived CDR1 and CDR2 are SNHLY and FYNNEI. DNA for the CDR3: TGTGCCAGCAGTCTAAGCGGGGTGGAGACCCAGTACTTC. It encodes CASSLSGVETQYF.

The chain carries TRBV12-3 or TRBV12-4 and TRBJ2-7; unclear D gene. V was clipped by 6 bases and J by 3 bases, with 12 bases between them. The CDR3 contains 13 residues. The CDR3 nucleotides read TGTGCCAGCAGGCTGAGTTCTTACTACGAGCAGTACTTC. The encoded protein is CASRLSSYYEQYF.

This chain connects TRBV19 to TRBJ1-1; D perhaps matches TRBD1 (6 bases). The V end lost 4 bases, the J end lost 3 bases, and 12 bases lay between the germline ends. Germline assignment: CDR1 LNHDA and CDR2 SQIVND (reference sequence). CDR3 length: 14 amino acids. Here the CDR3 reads CASSTQGMYTEAFF. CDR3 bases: TGTGCCAGTAGTACGCAGGGGATGTACACTGAAGCTTTCTTT.

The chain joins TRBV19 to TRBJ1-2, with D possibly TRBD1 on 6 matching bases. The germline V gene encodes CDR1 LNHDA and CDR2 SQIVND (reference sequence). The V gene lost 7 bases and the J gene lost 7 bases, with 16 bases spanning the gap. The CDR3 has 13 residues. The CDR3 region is CASNQGLLGGYTF. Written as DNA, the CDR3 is TGTGCCAGTAACCAGGGGTTACTAGGTGGCTACACCTTC.